This record concerns one T cell receptor (beta chain) sequence. This clonotype came up a few times. Its antigen remains unidentified. One base away there is no much larger clone; base qualities are not given. These data come from a study of CD8 T cells in ankylosing spondylitis (dated by TCRdb to 2016 to 2017). Concerning the study at large: T cell receptor beta repertoires were profiled in healthy donors and ankylosing spondylitis patients so that disease-linked TCR variants could be found. The full study cohort was made up of about two dozen ankylosing spondylitis patients and 108 healthy donors. Peripheral blood was sampled, and synovial fluid was additionally collected from ankylosing spondylitis patients.

Broader findings and caveats from the paper: In peripheral blood, the disease-linked clones were found at relatively low frequencies and had a CD8+ phenotype. Some TCR beta motif variants had previously been reported in synovial fluid and blood of reactive arthritis patients, which suggested common disease-initiation mechanisms. A TCR beta motif made up of seven or eight highly homologous amino acid variants appeared to be characteristic of blood from ankylosing spondylitis patients. Significant enrichment of the disease-linked clones was reported in matched synovial fluid samples from ankylosing spondylitis patients.

The sequencer was an Illumina HiSeq 2500. Quantitative 5'-RACE with molecular barcodes was the method used to prepare the TCR beta libraries. From the authors' description of their analysis: A new computational method, built on a probabilistic model of VDJ rearrangement, was used to identify disease-linked TCR variants. TCRdb passed the public sequencing reads through fastp at Q25 and MiXCR, retaining productive beta sequences. Each CDR3 protein appears once, grouped with its most common genes and DNA. TCRdb's processing, not the authors', yielded these V and J calls. The table for this sample lists about 500,000 distinct CDR3 sequences; roughly an eighth of them were counted only once. The biggest ten clones account for about 6.8% of the sample. CDR3 length: 14 amino acids, cysteine to phenylalanine. Here the CDR3 DNA is all that survives: 42 bases in frame from base 1. The trim is 0 bases for V and 2 bases for J, with a gap of 10 bases between the germline ends. CDR1 and CDR2, per the germline V gene (reference sequence), are DFQATT and SNEGSKA.

This clonotype was obtained from a male donor with ankylosing spondylitis. The sample taken for sequencing was blood, either unsorted or a sorted T cell fraction (not recorded which). The chain is assembled from TRBV20-1 and TRBJ2-5; possibly the D gene is TRBD2, per 5 matching bases. The bases are TGCAGTGCTAGAGATGGACTGAATCAAGAGACCCAGTACTTC. Its protein product is CSARDGLNQETQYF.